The 28 T cell receptor beta chains below come from one sample, sequenced in a study of cytomegalovirus exposure and HLA in healthy donors. Use of 60 Vbeta and 13 Jbeta primers characterized the PCR. The table came from immunoSEQ multiplex PCR; TCRdb's copy has only in-frame clones and leaves some out. Of 160,000 or so clones listed, 75% to 90% are singletons. The sample taken for sequencing was PBMCs. These receptor sequences come from a man aged 25-40 years in good health and CMV-seronegative.

On this clone: This specimen includes other DNA sequences encoding the same CDR3. The chain recombines TRBV19 with TRBJ1-6; D gene uncertain. Trimming stripped 5 bases from V and 11 bases from J, with 10 bases between. CDR3 length: 12 amino acids. Germline V gene lookup returns CDR1 LNHDA and CDR2 SQIVND (reference sequence). In nucleotides, the CDR3 is TGTGCCAGTAGTGCAGGTATTCCACCCCTCCACTTT. Protein sequence: CASSAGIPPLHF.

The gene calls are TRBV27 and TRBJ2-7; 10 bases line up with TRBD1. The CDR3 extends over 15 amino acids. The V gene's germline CDR1 is MNHEY and CDR2 SMNVEV (reference sequence). J lost 7 bases, V lost 6 bases, and 12 bases had no gene match. The CDR3 DNA is TGTGCCAGCAGGACAGGGGGCGTAGATCTTAGGGAGCAGTACTTC. Its protein product is CASRTGGVDLREQYF.

V gene TRBV5-1 combines with J gene TRBJ1-3; D possibly corresponds to TRBD1 (5 bases). The germline CDR1 and CDR2 sequences are SGHRS and YFSETQ. The CDR3 is 16 amino acids. V was trimmed by 0 bases and J by 0 bases, leaving 10 bases between them. CDR3 DNA: TGCGCCAGCAGCTTGGGACAGCCGAGCTCTGGAAACACCATATATTTT. It yields the protein CASSLGQPSSGNTIYF.

V is TRBV5-1 and J is TRBJ1-2; 8 nucleotides match TRBD1. Germline loops: CDR1 SGHRS, CDR2 YFSETQ. The V gene end was trimmed by 0 bases and the J gene end by 2 bases; junction bases not matched to a gene: 0. The CDR3 covers 14 residues. CDR3 sequence: CASSLGQGNYGYTF. CDR3 sequence (DNA): TGCGCCAGCAGCTTGGGACAGGGGAACTATGGCTACACCTTC.

With regard to this clone: One end of the junction varies from germline; a read error may be responsible. This chain uses TRBV27 with TRBJ2-1, with a tentative D call TRBD2 (6 bases). Germline V gene data show CDR1 as MNHEY and CDR2 as SMNVEV (reference sequence). The CDR3 loop spans 15 amino acids. Here the CDR3 reads CASSFLSGLYSEQFF. Written as DNA, the CDR3 is TGTGCCAGCAGTTTCTTGAGCGGGCTTTACAGTGAGCAGTTCTTC.

Here the CDR3 DNA reads TGTGCCAGCAGCTCCCCCCCCAGGGGACCCAATGAGCAGTTCTTC. Protein: CASSSPPRGPNEQFF. This chain connects TRBV11-2 to TRBJ2-1, with a weak D call TRBD1 (6 bases). The CDR3 is 15 amino acids. Trimming stripped 4 bases from V and 6 bases from J, with 16 bases between. The germline gives CDR1 SGHAT, CDR2 FQNNGV.

This chain links TRBV19 with TRBJ2-7, with 8 bases fitting TRBD1. Germline lookup yields CDR1 LNHDA and CDR2 SQIVND (reference sequence). V lost 7 bases to trimming and J lost 3 bases; unmatched junction nucleotides: 11. The CDR3 totals 15 residues. CDR3 nucleotide sequence: TGTGCCAGTACCTATGGCGGACAGGGAGTCTACGAGCAGTACTTC. Its protein product is CASTYGGQGVYEQYF.

This clone showed up just a few times. This chain connects TRBV7-8 to TRBJ1-5; TRBD1 matches 8 bases. J was trimmed by 4 bases and V by 5 bases; bases with no gene match: 1. Germline CDR1 and CDR2: SGHVS and FQNEAQ. There are 13 residues in the CDR3. Here the CDR3 DNA reads TGTGCCAGCAGCCGGACAGGGAATCAGCCCCAGCATTTT. Protein: CASSRTGNQPQHF.

This sequence joins TRBV6-5 and TRBJ1-2; no clear D gene. V lost 0 bases and J lost 2, with 7 bases in between. The CDR3 length is 14 residues. Germline values: CDR1 MNHEY, CDR2 SVGAGI. CDR3 coding DNA: TGTGCCAGCAGTTACTCGGGAGGGAACTATGGCTACACCTTC. Its protein product is CASSYSGGNYGYTF.

This rearrangement joins TRBV28 to TRBJ2-7, with 7 bases identical to TRBD1. Germline lookup yields CDR1 MDHEN and CDR2 SYDVKM. Trimming took 5 bases from V and 0 from J; bases not matched to a gene: 4. CDR3 length equals 14 residues. The CDR3 here is CASSVDRSSYEQYF. CDR3 in DNA: TGTGCCAGCAGTGTGGACAGGAGCTCCTACGAGCAGTACTTC.

This chain links TRBV4-1 with TRBJ2-1; D gene uncertain. Germline CDR1 MGHRA, CDR2 YSYEKL. V lost 0 bases and J 3 bases, leaving 6 bases between the germline ends. The CDR3 extends over 14 amino acids. CDR3 in amino acids: CASSQEGSYNEQFF. For the CDR3, the DNA is TGCGCCAGCAGCCAAGAGGGCAGCTACAATGAGCAGTTCTTC.

This chain joins TRBV4-3 and TRBJ1-4, with D perhaps TRBD1 (6 bases). The CDR3 runs 15 residues. The germline CDR1 and CDR2 sequences are LGHNA and YSLEER. V was cut by 0 bases and J by 8 bases, with 13 bases left in between. The CDR3 DNA sequence: TGCGCCAGCAGCCAAGATTTGGGGGCACAGGAAAAACTGTTTTTT. It specifies CASSQDLGAQEKLFF.

The CDR3 here is CARTPDPNSPLHF. In DNA form, the CDR3 reads TGTGCCAGGACTCCGGATCCCAATTCACCCCTCCACTTT. The rearrangement links TRBV2 to TRBJ1-6; D unresolved. The CDR3 loop spans 13 amino acids. Germline V CDR1 and CDR2: SNHLY, FYNNEI. Deletions cut 9 bases from V and 7 bases from J, with 13 bases between.

The CDR3 DNA is TGTGCCACCAGCGTTGGGGGGACCACCACAGATACGCAGTATTTT. This gives the protein CATSVGGTTTDTQYF. The chain recombines TRBV15 with TRBJ2-3; a possible D gene is TRBD2 (6 bases). CDR1 is LNHNV, CDR2 YYDKDF, per germline (reference sequence). V shed 5 bases and J shed 2 bases, with 14 bases lying between them. The CDR3 contains 15 residues.

This chain joins TRBV5-5 and TRBJ1-5, with TRBD1 identical over 7 bases. CDR1 is SGHKS and CDR2 is YYEKEE in the germline V gene (reference sequence). This CDR3 region has 16 residues. V dropped 1 base and J dropped 9; count of bases not matched to a gene: 13. Here the CDR3 DNA reads TGTGCCAGCAGCTTGTTTTGGGGGGACAGCCAGACGCCCCAGCATTTT. Translating it yields CASSLFWGDSQTPQHF.

This clone was recorded a few times. J is TRBJ1-2 and V is TRBV7-9; 9 bases are a match to TRBD1. J gave up 6 bases and V 3 bases, and 5 bases lay outside the gene matches. CDR1 is SEHNR and CDR2 is FQNEAQ in the germline V gene (reference sequence). This CDR3 region has 14 residues. CDR3 region: CASSFRTGEDGYTF. Here the CDR3 DNA reads TGTGCCAGCAGCTTTCGGACAGGGGAGGATGGCTACACCTTC.

This chain links TRBV30 with TRBJ2-7, with a weak D call TRBD1 (5 bases). V dropped 1 base and J dropped 0 bases, with 10 bases sitting between them. Germline values: CDR1 GTSNPN, CDR2 SVGIG (reference sequence). The CDR3 loop spans 14 amino acids. CDR3 loop: CAWSARAFSYEQYF. In nucleotides, the CDR3 is TGTGCCTGGAGTGCCAGGGCTTTCTCCTACGAGCAGTACTTC.

The V and J genes are TRBV5-8 and TRBJ1-2; maybe TRBD1 (6 bases). This CDR3 is built from 14 residues. The V and J ends lost 1 base and 6 bases respectively, with 13 bases between them. Germline CDR1 is SGHTS and CDR2 is YDEGEE. CDR3 nucleotides: TGTGCCAGCAGCTTGAGGCAGGGGCTGGATGGCTACACCTTC. The encoded protein is CASSLRQGLDGYTF.

The chain joins TRBV19 to TRBJ1-4; 7 bases line up with TRBD1. The CDR3 totals 14 residues. J gave up 2 bases and V 5 bases, and 2 bases lay outside the gene matches. CDR1 is LNHDA, CDR2 SQIVND, per germline (reference sequence). CDR3 residues: CASSVDRTNEKLFF. The CDR3 bases are TGTGCCAGTAGTGTGGACAGGACTAATGAAAAACTGTTTTTT. Full variable domain (outside the CDR3, taken from reference TRBV19 and TRBJ1-4): DGGITQSPKYLFRKEGQNVTLSCEQNLNHDAMYWYRQDPGQGLRLIYYSQIVNDFQKGDIAEGYSVSREKKESFPLTVTSAQKNPTAFYLCASSVDRTNEKLFFGSGTQLSVL.

The chain combines TRBV28 with TRBJ1-1; D is uncertain. The CDR3 extends over 13 amino acids. CDR1 is MDHEN and CDR2 is SYDVKM in the germline V gene. V shed 5 bases and J shed 2 bases, with 9 bases lying between them. The chain's CDR3 is CASSMYYNTEAFF. CDR3 nucleotide sequence: TGTGCCAGCAGTATGTATTATAACACTGAAGCTTTCTTT.

The chain combines TRBV29-1 with TRBJ1-2; 10 nucleotides line up with TRBD1. CDR1 SQVTM and CDR2 ANQGSEA come from the germline V gene. The CDR3 is 12 residues long. V lost 7 bases, J lost 6 bases, and 5 bases stayed unmatched. The CDR3 reads CSGGQGVDGYTF. The CDR3 DNA is TGCAGCGGTGGACAGGGGGTGGATGGCTACACCTTC.

This clone was found a few times. V and J are TRBV5-5 and TRBJ2-1; D is unresolved. Trimming cost V 0 bases and J 10 bases, with 5 bases left between them. Germline V gives CDR1 SGHKS, CDR2 YYEKEE (reference sequence). The CDR3 runs 11 residues. CDR3: CASSLVEEQFF. The CDR3 DNA is TGTGCCAGCAGCTTGGTCGAGGAGCAGTTCTTC.

The genes are TRBV6-1 and TRBJ1-1; the D gene is possibly TRBD1 (5 bases). Germline assignment: CDR1 MNHNS and CDR2 SASEGT. Trimming removed 7 bases at V and 8 bases at J, with 17 bases between. The CDR3 spans 13 residues. Here the CDR3 reads CASMMGRGLEAFF. Here the CDR3 DNA reads TGTGCCAGCATGATGGGGAGGGGTTTAGAAGCTTTCTTT.

The rearrangement links TRBV11-2 to TRBJ2-2; D might be TRBD2 (5 bases). The V end lost 3 bases, the J end lost 3 bases, and 8 bases lay between the germline ends. From germline, CDR1 is SGHAT and CDR2 FQNNGV. The CDR3 has 14 residues. DNA for the CDR3: TGTGCCAGCAGCTTCCAGCGGTACACCGGGGAGCTGTTTTTT. Protein product: CASSFQRYTGELFF. Variable domain in full (rest from reference TRBV11-2 and TRBJ2-2): EAGVAQSPRYKIIEKRQSVAFWCNPISGHATLYWYQQILGQGPKLLIQFQNNGVVDDSQLPKDRFSAERLKGVDSTLKIQPAKLEDSAVYLCASSFQRYTGELFFGEGSRLTVL.

CDR3 nucleotides: TGTGCCTGTTCACAGGGACGCGATCAGCCCCAGCATTTT. Translated: CACSQGRDQPQHF. This rearrangement joins TRBV30 to TRBJ1-5; TRBD1 is a possible D gene (6 bases). The V gene lost 6 bases and the J gene lost 5 bases, with 14 bases spanning the gap. The CDR3 extends over 13 amino acids. Germline V gives CDR1 GTSNPN, CDR2 SVGIG (reference sequence).

J is TRBJ2-5 and V is TRBV10-1, with 10 bases matching TRBD2. From germline, CDR1 is WNHNN and CDR2 SYGVQD (reference sequence). The CDR3 is 16 residues long. The trim removed 3 bases at V and 5 bases at J, leaving 9 bases unmatched. CDR3 in amino acids: CASSDLASGRQETQYF. The CDR3 nucleotides are TGCGCCAGCAGTGATTTGGCTAGCGGGAGACAGGAGACCCAGTACTTC.

The V and J genes are TRBV7-2 and TRBJ2-1; 7 nucleotides line up with TRBD2. Germline V lookup: CDR1 SGHTA, CDR2 FQGNSA. The J segment lost 5 bases and the V segment lost 1 base, leaving 2 bases of the junction unmatched. The CDR3 covers 14 residues. The CDR3: CASSLGTSNNEQFF. The CDR3 DNA sequence: TGTGCCAGCAGCTTAGGGACTAGTAACAATGAGCAGTTCTTC.

The rearrangement uses TRBV30 and TRBJ2-3, with 11 bases identical to TRBD1. This CDR3 contains 14 residues. From germline, CDR1 is GTSNPN and CDR2 SVGIG (reference sequence). Germline trimming cut 5 bases from V and 4 bases from J; bases unmatched to any gene: 5. CDR3 residues: CAWSRDRGADTQYF. CDR3 in DNA: TGTGCCTGGTCCCGGGACAGGGGGGCAGATACGCAGTATTTT.